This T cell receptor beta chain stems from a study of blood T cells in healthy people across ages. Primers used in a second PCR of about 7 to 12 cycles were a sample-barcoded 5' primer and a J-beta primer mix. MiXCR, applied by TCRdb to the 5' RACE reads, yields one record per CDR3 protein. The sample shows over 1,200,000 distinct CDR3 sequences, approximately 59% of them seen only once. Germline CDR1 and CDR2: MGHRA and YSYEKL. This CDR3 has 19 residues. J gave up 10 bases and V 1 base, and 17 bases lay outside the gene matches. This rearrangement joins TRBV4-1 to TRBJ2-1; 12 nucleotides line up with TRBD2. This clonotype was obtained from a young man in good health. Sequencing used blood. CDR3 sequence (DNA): TGCGCCAGCAGCCAAGGTGCGCGACTAGCGGGAGCGAAGGGATGCGAGCAGTTCTTC. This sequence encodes CASSQGARLAGAKGCEQFF.